Described below is a single TCR beta chain sequence and its context. This sample is drawn from a study of blood T cells in healthy people across ages. The CDR3 totals 16 residues. After removal of 7 bases from V and 3 bases from J, the junction contained 12 bases not matched to a gene. Germline V gene sequence: CDR1 SGHTA, CDR2 FQGTGA. A second about 7 to 12 cycle PCR used barcoded and J-beta primers. TCRdb re-called the 5' RACE reads through MiXCR, storing one row per CDR3 protein. The sample carries around 1,500,000 distinct CDR3 sequences, over 25% recorded once. This TCR derives from a woman in her twenties or thirties in good health. The chain carries TRBV7-3 and TRBJ2-5; 9 bases line up with TRBD1. Sequencing was performed on blood. CDR3 DNA sequence: TGTGCCAGCATCCCCCAGGACAGGGGCAGGGAAGAGACCCAGTACTTC. This sequence encodes CASIPQDRGREETQYF. Together with reference TRBV7-3 and TRBJ2-5, the CDR3 gives the full variable domain: GAGVSQTPSNKVTEKGKYVELRCDPISGHTALYWYRQSLGQGPEFLIYFQGTGAADDSGLPNDRFFAVRPEGSVSTLKIQRTERGDSAVYLCASIPQDRGREETQYFGPGTRLLVL.